These 26 T cell receptor beta chains were all obtained from the same sample, sequenced in a study of cytomegalovirus exposure and HLA in healthy donors. The method was immunoSEQ multiplex PCR; TCRdb's version includes in-frame clones alone and lacks a portion of them. The sample has fewer than 350,000 clones, roughly 90% seen once. Specimen: PBMCs. The receptors derive from a young woman in good health and CMV-seronegative.

The chain is built from TRBV28 and TRBJ2-7; 7 bases align to TRBD2. The CDR3 covers 14 residues. Germline-derived CDR1 and CDR2 are MDHEN and SYDVKM. J was trimmed by 6 bases and V by 6 bases; bases with no gene match: 11. The DNA for the CDR3 is TGTGCCAGCAGCATAGGACTAGGTCTTGGCGAGCAGTACTTC. Protein: CASSIGLGLGEQYF.

The chain joins TRBV28 to TRBJ2-1; D is undetermined. Per the germline V gene, CDR1 is MDHEN and CDR2 is SYDVKM. The CDR3 spans 14 residues. V was shortened by 1 base and J by 4 bases, with 8 bases between the two germline ends. The CDR3 loop is CASSLFDTYNEQFF. The CDR3 region has the DNA TGTGCCAGCAGTTTATTCGACACTTACAATGAGCAGTTCTTC.

The chain links TRBV19 to TRBJ1-3, with D perhaps matching TRBD1 (6 bases). The germline V and J ends were trimmed by 6 bases and 2 bases, with 11 bases remaining between them. Per germline, CDR1 LNHDA and CDR2 SQIVND (reference sequence). This CDR3 comprises 14 residues. The chain's CDR3 is CASSIQGAGNTIYF. CDR3 in DNA: TGTGCCAGTAGCATACAGGGCGCTGGAAACACCATATATTTT.

In DNA form, the CDR3 reads TGTGCCAGCAGTTTCGCCAGGGCCAATCAGCCCCAGCATTTT. Its protein product is CASSFARANQPQHF. V gene TRBV27 combines with J gene TRBJ1-5, with D perhaps TRBD1 (5 bases). V lost 3 bases and J lost 3, with 9 bases in between. The CDR3 has 14 amino acids. Per the germline V gene, CDR1 is MNHEY and CDR2 is SMNVEV (reference sequence).

The rearrangement uses TRBV12-1 and TRBJ1-2; no DNA check was done on the table's D call, TRBD1. TRBV12-1 is deemed a pseudogene. The CDR3 is 13 residues long. In DNA form, the CDR3 reads TGTGCCAGCAGCTTCCGGACAGGGGGGGGCTACACCTTC. Translating gives CASSFRTGGGYTF.

Concerning this clone itself: Other DNA sequences in the same sample also yield this CDR3. V usage is TRBV29-1 and J usage is TRBJ2-7, with TRBD2 identical over 10 bases. This CDR3 is 13 amino acids long. Losses at the gene ends were 8 bases for V and 4 bases for J; bases not matched to a gene: 8. Looked up from germline, CDR1 is SQVTM and CDR2 is ANQGSEA. The CDR3 loop reads CSTRTSGTYEQYF. For the CDR3, the DNA is TGCAGCACCCGGACTAGCGGAACTTACGAGCAGTACTTC.

The chain combines TRBV27 with TRBJ2-7; no definite D call. V was pared by 2 bases and J by 6 bases, with 14 bases between. This CDR3 is built from 14 residues. Germline assignment: CDR1 MNHEY and CDR2 SMNVEV (reference sequence). CDR3 sequence reads: CASSLQVSSGEQYF. The CDR3 DNA is TGTGCCAGCAGTTTACAAGTTTCGTCGGGCGAGCAGTACTTC.

CDR3 nucleotides: TGCGCCAGCAGCTTGCTGGGACTAGCGGATTCCTACGAGCAGTACTTC. Translation: CASSLLGLADSYEQYF. The chain employs TRBV5-1 and TRBJ2-7, with TRBD2 matching over 11 bases. After removal of 1 base from V and 1 base from J, the junction contained 4 bases not matched to a gene. The CDR3 spans 16 residues. Germline V gene lookup returns CDR1 SGHRS and CDR2 YFSETQ.

The chain is built from TRBV28 and TRBJ1-1; perhaps TRBD1 as D (5 bases). V lost 11 bases and J 11 bases, leaving 15 bases between the germline ends. CDR1 and CDR2 (germline): MDHEN, SYDVKM. This CDR3 contains 10 residues. CDR3 in amino acids: CASRGRVAFF. CDR3 DNA: TGTGCCTCTAGAGGCAGGGTTGCTTTCTTT.

Here the CDR3 reads CASSPWDRGKETQYF. The CDR3 nucleotides are TGTGCCAGTAGCCCCTGGGACAGGGGGAAAGAGACCCAGTACTTC. The chain joins TRBV19 to TRBJ2-5; 11 bases align to TRBD1. The CDR3 sequence is 15 residues long. V was pared by 6 bases and J by 3 bases, with 6 bases of the junction left unmatched. The germline V gene has CDR1 LNHDA and CDR2 SQIVND (reference sequence).

The chain uses TRBV19 and TRBJ1-2, with 9 bases aligning to TRBD1. Germline CDR1 is LNHDA and CDR2 is SQIVND (reference sequence). With V trimmed by 6 bases and J by 5 bases, 7 bases remained unmatched. The CDR3 consists of 14 residues. The CDR3 loop is CASSMGQGRYGYTF. CDR3 nucleotides: TGTGCCAGTAGCATGGGACAGGGTAGGTATGGCTACACCTTC. Full variable domain (outside the CDR3, taken from reference TRBV19 and TRBJ1-2): DGGITQSPKYLFRKEGQNVTLSCEQNLNHDAMYWYRQDPGQGLRLIYYSQIVNDFQKGDIAEGYSVSREKKESFPLTVTSAQKNPTAFYLCASSMGQGRYGYTFGSGTRLTVV.

The chain recombines TRBV9 with TRBJ2-1; TRBD1 agrees at 8 bases. Trimming removed 4 bases from V and 4 bases from J; junction bases left unmatched: 7. Germline CDR1 SGDLS, CDR2 YYNGEE. The CDR3 runs to 15 residues. CDR3 loop: CASSFGQGAYNEQFF. In DNA form, the CDR3 reads TGTGCCAGCAGCTTCGGACAGGGAGCGTACAATGAGCAGTTCTTC.

The chain couples TRBV13 to TRBJ2-7, with D hard to call. CDR3 size: 13 residues. V gave up 1 base and J gave up 2 bases, with 6 bases separating them. Germline values: CDR1 PRHDT, CDR2 FYEKMQ (reference sequence). The CDR3 protein is CASSLAQPYEQYF. DNA of the CDR3: TGTGCCAGCAGCTTAGCACAGCCCTACGAGCAGTACTTC.

This rearrangement joins TRBV4-3 to TRBJ2-5; D is perhaps TRBD2 (5 bases). The V gene's germline CDR1 is LGHNA and CDR2 YSLEER. There are 15 residues in the CDR3. V was clipped by 4 bases and J by 5 bases, with 17 bases between them. The CDR3 region is CASSPSWGPGETQYF. CDR3 DNA sequence: TGCGCCAGCAGCCCCAGTTGGGGTCCGGGGGAGACCCAGTACTTC.

V usage is TRBV7-9 and J usage is TRBJ1-5; tentative D call: TRBD1 (6 bases). Germline V gene sequence: CDR1 SEHNR, CDR2 FQNEAQ (reference sequence). The CDR3 is made up of 13 amino acids. The V and J ends lost 5 bases and 5 bases respectively, with 10 bases between them. The CDR3 DNA follows: TGTGCCAGCAGCCGGACAGCTGATCAGCCCCAGCATTTT. This translates into CASSRTADQPQHF.

This clone was detected once. The V and J genes are TRBV27 and TRBJ1-3, with a tentative D call TRBD1 (5 bases). From germline, CDR1 is MNHEY and CDR2 SMNVEV (reference sequence). Trimming removed 0 bases at V and 4 bases at J, with 10 bases between. This CDR3 spans 15 amino acids. CDR3: CASSLSKGAGNTIYF. CDR3 nucleotide sequence: TGTGCCAGCAGTTTATCGAAAGGGGCCGGAAACACCATATATTTT.

This chain uses TRBV19 with TRBJ1-2; D is undetermined. CDR1 and CDR2 from the germline V gene are LNHDA and SQIVND (reference sequence). With 0 bases removed from V and 8 bases from J, the gap between germline ends came to 13 bases. The CDR3 has 14 residues. CDR3 residues: CASSIETLRGGYTF. The CDR3 DNA follows: TGTGCCAGTAGTATAGAGACCCTAAGAGGCGGCTACACCTTC.

This rearrangement joins TRBV18 to TRBJ2-1; TRBD1 agrees at 7 bases. V was clipped by 5 bases and J by 0 bases; unmatched bases: 4. From germline, CDR1 is KGHSH and CDR2 LQKENI. The CDR3 extends over 15 amino acids. The CDR3: CASSESGGSYNEQFF. In nucleotides, the CDR3 is TGTGCCAGCTCAGAGTCAGGGGGCTCCTACAATGAGCAGTTCTTC.

This clone has just a few counts. The V gene is TRBV30, the J gene TRBJ1-6, with TRBD1 identical over 9 bases. The junction had 3 bases not matched to a gene; V was cut back by 5 bases and J by 10 bases. Germline CDR1 GTSNPN, CDR2 SVGIG (reference sequence). This CDR3 has 12 residues. CDR3 sequence: CAWGTGKSPLHF. The CDR3 bases are TGTGCCTGGGGGACAGGGAAATCACCCCTCCACTTT.

This chain connects TRBV21-1 to TRBJ2-1; the D call of TRBD2 is as the table states it, not checked on the DNA. TRBV21-1 is recorded as a pseudogene. The CDR3 consists of 16 residues. The CDR3 DNA follows: TGTGCCAGCAGCAAAGGCGATAGCGGGGCCTCTGCTGAGCAGTTCTTC. This sequence encodes CASSKGDSGASAEQFF.

Remarks on this clone: The junction departs from germline at one end; a sequencing error may be responsible. This chain uses TRBV11-2 with TRBJ1-5; 7 bases are a match to TRBD1. The CDR3 is made up of 15 amino acids. The germline V gene has CDR1 SGHAT and CDR2 FQNNGV. The CDR3: CASSLGDRTNQPQHF. The CDR3 bases are TGTGCCAGCAGTTTAGGGGACAGAACGAATCAGCCCCAGCATTTT.

The CDR3 is CASSDRGRGYTF. CDR3 bases: TGTGCCAGCAGCGACAGGGGAAGGGGCTACACCTTC. V and J are TRBV7-3 and TRBJ1-2; 8 bases fit TRBD1. Germline CDR1 is SGHTA and CDR2 is FQGTGA. There are 12 residues in the CDR3. The V segment lost 5 bases and the J segment 8 bases; nucleotides outside the gene matches: 4.

This clone is a singleton in its sample. The rearrangement joins TRBV7-8 to TRBJ2-2, with 10 bases lining up with TRBD2. V shed 3 bases and J 1 base; nucleotides not matched to a gene: 11. This CDR3 has 19 amino acids. Germline V gene data show CDR1 as SGHVS and CDR2 as FQNEAQ. The CDR3 sequence: CASSFRLAGRTLNTGELFF. In DNA, the CDR3 is TGTGCCAGCAGCTTTAGACTAGCGGGCCGAACGTTGAACACCGGGGAGCTGTTTTTT.

The chain employs TRBV7-3 and TRBJ2-3; D gene ambiguous. Trimming removed 5 bases at V and 4 bases at J, with 10 bases between. Germline V gene lookup returns CDR1 SGHTA and CDR2 FQGTGA. The CDR3 is 13 amino acids. The CDR3 DNA reads as TGTGCCAGCAGCCCAGATGGCCCAGATACGCAGTATTTT. Translating gives CASSPDGPDTQYF.

V gene TRBV27 combines with J gene TRBJ1-6; 10 nucleotides agree with TRBD1. V dropped 7 bases and J dropped 6; count of bases not matched to a gene: 3. In germline, CDR1 is MNHEY, CDR2 SMNVEV (reference sequence). The CDR3 totals 14 residues. CDR3: CASTWTGGNSPLHF. As DNA, the CDR3 is TGTGCCAGCACCTGGACAGGGGGTAATTCACCCCTCCACTTT.

The J gene is TRBJ2-7, the V gene TRBV29-1, with TRBD1 matching 8 bases. From germline, CDR1 is SQVTM and CDR2 ANQGSEA. This CDR3 has 13 residues. With 3 bases clipped from V and 6 bases from J, the junction kept 7 bases outside the gene matches. CDR3 nucleotide sequence: TGCAGCGTTGAGTTGACAGGGGTCGGCGAGCAGTACTTC. Protein: CSVELTGVGEQYF.